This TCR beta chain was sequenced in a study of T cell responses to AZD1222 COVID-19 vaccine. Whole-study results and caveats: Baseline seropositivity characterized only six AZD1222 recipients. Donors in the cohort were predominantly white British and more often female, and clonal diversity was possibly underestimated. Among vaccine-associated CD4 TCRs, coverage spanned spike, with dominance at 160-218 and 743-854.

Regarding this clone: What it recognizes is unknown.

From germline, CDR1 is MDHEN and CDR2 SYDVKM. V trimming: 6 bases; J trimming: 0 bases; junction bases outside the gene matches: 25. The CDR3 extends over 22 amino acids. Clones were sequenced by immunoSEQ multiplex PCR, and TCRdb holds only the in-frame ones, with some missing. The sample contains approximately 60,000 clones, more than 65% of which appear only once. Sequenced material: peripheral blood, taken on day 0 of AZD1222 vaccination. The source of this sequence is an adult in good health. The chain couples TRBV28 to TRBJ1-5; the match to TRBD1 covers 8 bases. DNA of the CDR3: TGTGCCAGCAGCTCTTGGGGGTGGACAGGGAAGTGGATGCGGAATAGCAATCAGCCCCAGCATTTT. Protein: CASSSWGWTGKWMRNSNQPQHF.